The T cell receptor (beta chain) described here comes from a study of immune characterization of retroperitoneal liposarcoma. CDR3 length: 13 residues. Per germline, CDR1 MNHNS and CDR2 SASEGT. Trimming removed 5 bases at V and 4 bases at J, with 10 bases between. TCRdb reprocessed the PCR reads via MiXCR and lists one record per CDR3 protein. The sample lists fewer than 8,000 distinct CDR3 sequences; more than 35% were seen once. This clonotype was seen a handful of times. This TCR was recovered from a male donor with retroperitoneal liposarcoma. Source material: tumor tissue. The V and J genes are TRBV6-1 and TRBJ2-3, with a tentative D call TRBD1 (5 bases). The CDR3 protein is CASSIRQSDTQYF. CDR3 sequence (DNA): TGTGCCAGCAGTATCCGACAGTCAGATACGCAGTATTTT.